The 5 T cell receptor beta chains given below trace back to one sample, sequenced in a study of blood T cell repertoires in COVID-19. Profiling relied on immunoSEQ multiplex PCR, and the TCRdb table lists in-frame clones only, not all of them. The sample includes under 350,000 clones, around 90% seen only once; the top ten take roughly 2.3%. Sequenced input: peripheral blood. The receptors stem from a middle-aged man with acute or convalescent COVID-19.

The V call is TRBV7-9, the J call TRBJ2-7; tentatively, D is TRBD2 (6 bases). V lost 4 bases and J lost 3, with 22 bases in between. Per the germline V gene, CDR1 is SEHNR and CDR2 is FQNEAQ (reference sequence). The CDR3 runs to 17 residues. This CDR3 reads CASSSWLERRGNYEQYF. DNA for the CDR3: TGTGCCAGCAGCTCGTGGCTCGAGAGACGGGGGAACTACGAGCAGTACTTC.

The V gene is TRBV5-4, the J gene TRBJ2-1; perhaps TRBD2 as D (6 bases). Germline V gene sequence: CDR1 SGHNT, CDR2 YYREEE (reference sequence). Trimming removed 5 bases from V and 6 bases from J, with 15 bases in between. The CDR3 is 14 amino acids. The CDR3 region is CASRRGGGSNEQFF. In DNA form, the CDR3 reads TGTGCCAGCAGGCGGGGTGGGGGGAGCAATGAGCAGTTCTTC.

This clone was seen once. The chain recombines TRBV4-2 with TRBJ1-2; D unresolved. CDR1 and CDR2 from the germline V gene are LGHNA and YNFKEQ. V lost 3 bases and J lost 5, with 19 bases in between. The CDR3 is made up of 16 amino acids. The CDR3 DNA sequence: TGTGCCAGCAGCCAGGTCACTCTGCGAGGCGAGTATGGCTACACCTTC. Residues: CASSQVTLRGEYGYTF.

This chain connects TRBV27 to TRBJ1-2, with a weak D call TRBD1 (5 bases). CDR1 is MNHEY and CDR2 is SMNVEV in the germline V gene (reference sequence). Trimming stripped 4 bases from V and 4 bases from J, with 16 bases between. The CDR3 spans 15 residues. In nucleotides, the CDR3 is TGTGCCAGCAGTTCCAGGGCCGTAAAGTCCTATGGCTACACCTTC. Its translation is CASSSRAVKSYGYTF.

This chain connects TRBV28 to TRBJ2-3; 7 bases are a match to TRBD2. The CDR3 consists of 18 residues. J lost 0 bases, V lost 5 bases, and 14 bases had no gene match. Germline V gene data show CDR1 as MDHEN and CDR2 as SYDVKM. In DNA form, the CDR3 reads TGTGCCAGCAGTCCCCCCCCTTGGGGGAGGGCTAGCACAGATACGCAGTATTTT. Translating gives CASSPPPWGRASTDTQYF.